A single sample gave rise to the 5 T cell receptor beta chains below, sequenced in a study of blood T cells in healthy people across ages. PCR was performed a second time for about 6 to 11 cycles using a sample-barcoded 5' primer and a J-beta primer mix. TCRdb used MiXCR to reprocess the 5' RACE reads, holding one entry per CDR3 protein. The repertoire has 650,000 to 1,000,000 distinct CDR3 sequences, 35% to 40% of them found once; the top ten carry 10% to 15%. Source material: blood. The source of these receptors is a man between 18 and 29 years old in good health.

This clonotype was detected many times. Compared with germline, one end of the junction differs, possibly owing to a read error. The rearrangement joins TRBV5-1 to TRBJ2-3, with 14 bases lining up with TRBD2. This CDR3 contains 16 residues. The germline V gene encodes CDR1 SGHRS and CDR2 YFSETQ. CDR3 in DNA: TGCGCCAGCAGCCCAGGGACTAGCGGGGGCACGGATACGCAGTATTTT. It translates to CASSPGTSGGTDTQYF.

The chain uses TRBV20-1 and TRBJ2-5, with a weak D call TRBD1 (6 bases). The CDR3 sequence is 12 residues long. The germline gives CDR1 DFQATT, CDR2 SNEGSKA (reference sequence). V shed 0 bases and J shed 8 bases, with 10 bases lying between them. The chain's CDR3 is CSAREGTPTQYF. The CDR3 DNA reads as TGCAGTGCTAGAGAAGGGACACCAACCCAGTACTTC.

Worth noting for this clonotype: Being one base from a much bigger clone, this may be a read error. This chain links TRBV20-1 with TRBJ2-7, with 7 bases that match TRBD2. The CDR3 covers 15 residues. CDR1 and CDR2 from the germline V gene are DFQATT and SNEGSKA (reference sequence). Germline trimming cut 1 base from V and 7 bases from J; bases unmatched to any gene: 13. Here the CDR3 reads CSARAPSGADNEQYF. The CDR3 coding sequence is TGCAGTGCTAGAGCGCCCAGCGGGGCCGACAATGAGCAGTACTTC.

Concerning this clonotype itself: A clone one base away is much larger, so this may be a read error. The rearrangement joins TRBV12-3 or TRBV12-4 to TRBJ2-1, with 9 bases aligning to TRBD2. The DNA end lines up better with TRBJ2-7; the J call may be wrong. The CDR3 loop spans 17 amino acids. CDR3 in DNA: TGTGCCAGCAGTCCCCGCGGGAGGGGCATTACCTACAATGAGCAGTACTTC. Translation gives CASSPRGRGITYNEQYF.

The rearrangement joins TRBV20-1 to TRBJ1-2, with a possible D match to TRBD1 (5 bases). Germline CDR1 DFQATT, CDR2 SNEGSKA (reference sequence). Trimming removed 3 bases at V and 4 bases at J, with 18 bases between. This CDR3 is 15 amino acids long. DNA of the CDR3: TGCAGTGCTAGCAATACCGGGACGGATAGCTATGGCTACACCTTC. Translating it yields CSASNTGTDSYGYTF.